By frequency in the sample, the clone carrying this TCR beta chain is medium-sized. Its antigen is still unknown. Time point: technical triplicate 3. Where libraries were unsorted, they were derived from 2 million PBMCs stored at -80 degrees C. Each CDR3 protein is one row after TCRdb ran MiXCR on the 5' RACE reads. In the table there are about 42,000 distinct CDR3 sequences, 20% to 25% of which are singletons. The sample is drawn from a study of neurological immune-mediated disorders. Study outcomes and limitations: Among expanded clones, no CDR3 amino acid sequences were shared across subjects, a pattern suggesting private repertoires in all groups.

The CDR3 has 14 amino acids. Germline assignment: CDR1 SGDLS and CDR2 YYNGEE. Trimming stripped 0 bases from V and 7 bases from J, with 11 bases between. The sample was PBMCs. The sequence came from a man in his fifties or sixties with HTLV-1-associated myelopathy (HAM/TSP). The chain carries TRBV9 and TRBJ1-5; D call uncertain. Here the CDR3 DNA reads TGTGCCAGCAGCGTAGATGGAGCGGGACAGCCCCAGCATTTT. This codes for CASSVDGAGQPQHF.